This T cell receptor (beta chain) was observed in a study of cytomegalovirus exposure and HLA in healthy donors. This clone is a singleton in its sample. In the PCR, 60 Vbeta and 13 Jbeta primers were used. The protocol was immunoSEQ multiplex PCR, while the TCRdb copy is restricted to in-frame clones and leaves out a portion. The sample lists around 140,000 clones, roughly three fifths occurring once. V was trimmed by 1 base and J by 4 bases, leaving 11 bases between them. CDR3 length: 15 residues. In germline, CDR1 is SGHAT, CDR2 FQNNGV. Sequencing was performed on PBMCs. The chain links TRBV11-2 to TRBJ2-1; TRBD2 is a possible D gene (6 bases). This clonotype was obtained from a woman aged 55-69 years in good health and CMV-seronegative. This CDR3 reads CASSLGGSGYNEQFF. The CDR3 coding sequence is TGTGCCAGCAGCTTAGGGGGCAGCGGGTACAATGAGCAGTTCTTC.